This passage covers 9 T cell receptor beta chains from one sample sequenced in a study of CD8 T cells in ankylosing spondylitis. TCRdb fed the 5' RACE reads into MiXCR, producing one record per CDR3 protein. The table has around 300,000 distinct CDR3 sequences, 9.5% to 13% seen once; the top ten hold about 10%. The sequencing input was blood, either unsorted or a sorted T cell fraction (not recorded which). The receptor source for this set is a female donor with ankylosing spondylitis or in good health (not recorded which).

The V call is TRBV7-9, the J call TRBJ1-1, with a tentative D call TRBD1 (5 bases). The CDR3 is made up of 14 amino acids. V lost 1 base to trimming and J lost 4 bases, with 10 bases between them. Germline lookup yields CDR1 SEHNR and CDR2 FQNEAQ (reference sequence). Here the CDR3 reads CASSLGGGSTEAFF. Written as DNA, the CDR3 is TGTGCCAGCAGCTTAGGCGGGGGATCCACTGAAGCTTTCTTT.

This clonotype has a handful of counts. The chain combines TRBV15 with TRBJ2-5; tentatively, D is TRBD1 (6 bases). V was shortened by 2 bases and J by 2 bases, with 18 bases between the two germline ends. Germline V CDR1 and CDR2: LNHNV, YYDKDF (reference sequence). CDR3 length equals 17 residues. Written as DNA, the CDR3 is TGTGCCACCAGCAGAATCCCCCGGGACACAGAACAAGAGACCCAGTACTTC. This codes for CATSRIPRDTEQETQYF.

This clonotype was picked up a small number of times. The rearrangement uses TRBV5-1 and TRBJ2-1, with 9 bases aligning to TRBD2. Germline CDR1 SGHRS, CDR2 YFSETQ. J lost 5 bases, V lost 2 bases, and 5 bases had no gene match. CDR3 size: 15 residues. The CDR3 spells CASSFVAGAHNEQFF. The CDR3 bases are TGCGCCAGCAGCTTCGTAGCGGGGGCCCACAATGAGCAGTTCTTC.

With regard to this clonotype: The junction and the germline gene differ at one end; a read error may be behind it. V gene TRBV5-1 combines with J gene TRBJ2-7; D is perhaps TRBD1 (5 bases). CDR1 and CDR2 (germline): SGHRS, YFSETQ. This CDR3 region has 18 residues. DNA of the CDR3: TGCGCCAGCAGCTTGGAGTATCCAGGGTCCTTAGGGTCCTACGGGCAGTACTTC. Amino acid sequence: CASSLEYPGSLGSYGQYF.

The table lists this clonotype with many counts. The chain combines TRBV5-1 with TRBJ2-3; D possibly matches TRBD1 or TRBD2 (5 bases each). The germline CDR1 and CDR2 sequences are SGHRS and YFSETQ. CDR3 length equals 13 residues. V lost 1 base and J lost 6, with 9 bases in between. CDR3 nucleotide sequence: TGCGCCAGCAGCTTGTTTGGGGGTGATACGCAGTATTTT. Protein: CASSLFGGDTQYF.

CDR3 coding DNA: TGTGCCATCAAGGAGGGACTCAATCAGCCCCAGCATTTT. It translates to CAIKEGLNQPQHF. The chain combines TRBV28 with TRBJ1-5; D might be TRBD1 (5 bases). The CDR3 sequence is 13 residues long. Trimming stripped 10 bases from V and 3 bases from J, with 13 bases between. Germline V gives CDR1 MDHEN, CDR2 SYDVKM. The full variable domain, rest sourced from reference TRBV28 and TRBJ1-5, is DVKVTQSSRYLVKRTGEKVFLECVQDMDHENMFWYRQDPGLGLRLIYFSYDVKMKEKGDIPEGYSVSREKKERFSLILESASTNQTSMYLCAIKEGLNQPQHFGDGTRLSIL.

Ten or more counts support this clonotype. The chain has TRBV12-3 or TRBV12-4 and TRBJ2-2; 7 bases line up with TRBD2. The trim removed 6 bases at V and 6 bases at J, leaving 10 bases unmatched. This CDR3 is 15 amino acids long. The DNA of the CDR3 is TGTGCCAGCAGACAAAACCGACTAGCTCCCGGGGAGCTGTTTTTT. It yields the protein CASRQNRLAPGELFF.

The V gene is TRBV12-3 or TRBV12-4, the J gene TRBJ2-3; D unclear. V was trimmed by 4 bases and J by 4 bases, leaving 9 bases between them. The CDR3 spans 13 residues. This chain's CDR3 is CASSSQGPDTQYF. Written as DNA, the CDR3 is TGTGCCAGCAGTTCACAAGGGCCAGATACGCAGTATTTT.

This clonotype was detected many times. CDR3 in DNA: TGTGCCAGCAGTTTAGTACCAATCTACGAGCAGTACTTC. This gives the protein CASSLVPIYEQYF. The J gene is TRBJ2-7, the V gene TRBV12-3 or TRBV12-4; no clear D. The V gene lost 1 base and the J gene lost 3 bases, with 7 bases spanning the gap. CDR3 length: 13 residues.